These 21 T cell receptor beta chains were all obtained from the same sample, sequenced in a study of cytomegalovirus exposure and HLA in healthy donors. Both 60 Vbeta primers and 13 Jbeta primers went into the PCR. Libraries were prepared by immunoSEQ multiplex PCR; TCRdb keeps only in-frame clonotypes and omits some of them. The sample yields some 150,000 clones, roughly 80% seen once. Material: PBMCs. The receptor set was obtained from a woman aged 30 to 39 in good health and CMV-seropositive.

The chain recombines TRBV19 with TRBJ2-3; the match to TRBD2 covers 7 bases. Germline loops: CDR1 LNHDA, CDR2 SQIVND (reference sequence). V lost 3 bases to trimming and J lost 6 bases; unmatched junction nucleotides: 0. CDR3 length: 12 residues. CDR3 sequence reads: CASSIGGDTQYF. CDR3 nucleotides: TGTGCCAGTAGTATCGGGGGGGATACGCAGTATTTT.

This sequence joins TRBV6-5 and TRBJ1-5, with D possibly being TRBD1 (6 bases). CDR3 size: 14 residues. CDR1 is MNHEY and CDR2 is SVGAGI in the germline V gene. V gave up 6 bases and J gave up 3 bases, with 12 bases separating them. The CDR3 sequence: CASRFRGFNQPQHF. The CDR3 nucleotides are TGTGCCAGCAGATTCAGGGGCTTCAATCAGCCCCAGCATTTT.

This clone has just one count. The V gene is TRBV9, the J gene TRBJ2-5; 10 bases align to TRBD1. Germline V gene data show CDR1 as SGDLS and CDR2 as YYNGEE. With V trimmed by 3 bases and J by 5 bases, 10 bases remained unmatched. The CDR3 runs 16 residues. The DNA of the CDR3 is TGTGCCAGCAGCGGTAGAGGGACAGGGGCGGGGGAGACCCAGTACTTC. This encodes CASSGRGTGAGETQYF.

The chain links TRBV19 to TRBJ1-1, with D tentatively TRBD1 (5 bases). CDR3 length: 13 amino acids. The V end was cut by 0 bases, the J end by 8 bases, with 10 bases between. Germline loops: CDR1 LNHDA, CDR2 SQIVND (reference sequence). The CDR3: CASSIDRWTEAFF. The CDR3 DNA reads TGTGCCAGTAGTATAGATCGTTGGACAGAAGCTTTCTTT. Using reference TRBV19 and TRBJ1-1 for the parts outside the CDR3, the full variable domain is DGGITQSPKYLFRKEGQNVTLSCEQNLNHDAMYWYRQDPGQGLRLIYYSQIVNDFQKGDIAEGYSVSREKKESFPLTVTSAQKNPTAFYLCASSIDRWTEAFFGQGTRLTVV.

The rearrangement joins TRBV10-2 to TRBJ1-2; the D is unclear. The germline V and J ends were trimmed by 0 bases and 4 bases, with 12 bases remaining between them. The CDR3 consists of 15 residues. The germline V gene has CDR1 WSHSY and CDR2 SAAADI. DNA for the CDR3: TGCGCCAGCAGTGAGTCGACTCGGGGTGGCTATGGCTACACCTTC. Its protein product is CASSESTRGGYGYTF.

In DNA form, the CDR3 reads TGTGCCAGCAGCTTTCCTGGGGGGGACAGGGTCAACACTGAAGCTTTCTTT. Residues: CASSFPGGDRVNTEAFF. The J gene is TRBJ1-1, the V gene TRBV5-4; 9 positions match TRBD1. Trimming cost V 2 bases and J 2 bases; bases outside gene matches: 10. The CDR3 has 17 residues. Germline V CDR1 and CDR2: SGHNT, YYREEE (reference sequence). The variable domain in full, with the rest retrieved from reference TRBV5-4 and TRBJ1-1, is ETGVTQSPTHLIKTRGQQVTLRCSSQSGHNTVSWYQQALGQGPQFIFQYYREEENGRGNFPPRFSGLQFPNYSSELNVNALELDDSALYLCASSFPGGDRVNTEAFFGQGTRLTVV.

The chain joins TRBV4-3 to TRBJ2-7, with TRBD2 matching over 7 bases. The CDR3 loop spans 15 amino acids. Germline trimming cut 0 bases from V and 7 bases from J; bases unmatched to any gene: 9. CDR1 and CDR2 (germline): LGHNA, YSLEER. The CDR3 DNA sequence: TGCGCCAGCAGCCAAGACCCCGGGGAGGGTTGGGAGCAGTACTTC. The encoded protein is CASSQDPGEGWEQYF.

The chain couples TRBV5-1 to TRBJ2-3; 10 positions agree with TRBD2. This CDR3 region has 16 residues. V trimming: 0 bases; J trimming: 5 bases; junction bases outside the gene matches: 6. Germline loops: CDR1 SGHRS, CDR2 YFSETQ. The CDR3 DNA is TGCGCCAGCAGCTTGGGCAGCGGGGGGGCCGTAGATACGCAGTATTTT. Amino acids: CASSLGSGGAVDTQYF.

The V and J genes are TRBV19 and TRBJ1-1; D is unresolved. Deletions cut 7 bases from V and 3 bases from J, with 21 bases between. The CDR3 has 16 amino acids. CDR1 is LNHDA, CDR2 SQIVND, per germline (reference sequence). CDR3 nucleotides: TGTGCCAGTAAGGACCGGCCAAGGGAGTTGGACACTGAAGCTTTCTTT. Its translation: CASKDRPRELDTEAFF. The full variable domain, completed using reference TRBV19 and TRBJ1-1, is DGGITQSPKYLFRKEGQNVTLSCEQNLNHDAMYWYRQDPGQGLRLIYYSQIVNDFQKGDIAEGYSVSREKKESFPLTVTSAQKNPTAFYLCASKDRPRELDTEAFFGQGTRLTVV.

This chain links TRBV27 with TRBJ1-3; no clear D. The CDR3 runs 15 residues. CDR1 and CDR2 (germline): MNHEY, SMNVEV (reference sequence). The V end lost 4 bases, the J end lost 0 bases, and 10 bases lay between the germline ends. The CDR3: CASSSQPGSGNTIYF. The CDR3 nucleotides are TGTGCCAGCAGTTCACAGCCTGGCTCTGGAAACACCATATATTTT.

The chain uses TRBV4-3 and TRBJ2-3; D is perhaps TRBD2 (6 bases). The germline V and J ends were trimmed by 4 bases and 2 bases, with 19 bases remaining between them. CDR1 is LGHNA and CDR2 is YSLEER in the germline V gene. The CDR3 is made up of 17 amino acids. The CDR3 region is CASSPTMGLPFTDTQYF. The DNA of the CDR3 is TGCGCCAGCAGCCCAACGATGGGACTTCCTTTCACAGATACGCAGTATTTT.

The CDR3 here is CASSLRSASGQPQHF. For the CDR3, the DNA is TGTGCCAGCAGTTTGAGGTCGGCAAGTGGACAGCCCCAGCATTTT. The chain combines TRBV28 with TRBJ1-5; D remains unclear. This CDR3 region has 15 residues. Trimming shortened V by 3 bases and J by 7 bases, and 16 bases separated the two germline ends. CDR1 and CDR2 (germline): MDHEN, SYDVKM. Combining the CDR3 with reference TRBV28 and TRBJ1-5 gives the whole variable domain DVKVTQSSRYLVKRTGEKVFLECVQDMDHENMFWYRQDPGLGLRLIYFSYDVKMKEKGDIPEGYSVSREKKERFSLILESASTNQTSMYLCASSLRSASGQPQHFGDGTRLSIL.

The gene calls are TRBV7-9 and TRBJ2-3; 7 bases match TRBD2. V was clipped by 1 base and J by 4 bases; unmatched bases: 8. The CDR3 is 16 residues long. Germline V CDR1 and CDR2: SEHNR, FQNEAQ (reference sequence). CDR3 coding DNA: TGTGCCAGCAGCTTAGAAAGGACTAGTAGCGCAGATACGCAGTATTTT. Its translation: CASSLERTSSADTQYF.

The V call is TRBV27, the J call TRBJ2-2, with TRBD1 matching 12 bases. Germline lookup yields CDR1 MNHEY and CDR2 SMNVEV (reference sequence). V gave up 4 bases and J gave up 4 bases; unmatched junction bases: 4. The CDR3 is 16 amino acids. CDR3 residues: CASSSPGQGATGELFF. CDR3 sequence (DNA): TGTGCCAGCAGTTCTCCGGGACAGGGGGCCACCGGGGAGCTGTTTTTT.

Only one count was recorded for this clone. V usage is TRBV2 and J usage is TRBJ2-1, with a weak D call TRBD1 (5 bases). The V gene lost 7 bases and the J gene lost 1 base, with 11 bases spanning the gap. This CDR3 has 14 amino acids. Germline CDR1 SNHLY, CDR2 FYNNEI. The CDR3 DNA reads as TGTGCCAGCAAGCAAGGGGCGTCCTACAATGAGCAGTTCTTC. Amino acid sequence: CASKQGASYNEQFF.

The V call is TRBV29-1, the J call TRBJ2-1; TRBD2 agrees at 9 bases. The germline CDR1 and CDR2 sequences are SQVTM and ANQGSEA. The CDR3 is 14 residues long. Germline trimming cut 4 bases from V and 4 bases from J; bases unmatched to any gene: 5. CDR3 DNA: TGCAGCGTTGTAGGACTAGCGAAGTACAATGAGCAGTTCTTC. Its translation: CSVVGLAKYNEQFF.

The chain combines TRBV7-9 with TRBJ2-3; 11 nucleotides line up with TRBD2. V shed 4 bases and J 3 bases; nucleotides not matched to a gene: 15. Germline V CDR1 and CDR2: SEHNR, FQNEAQ (reference sequence). The CDR3 is made up of 19 amino acids. This chain's CDR3 is CASSSPGTSGARGTDTQYF. As DNA, the CDR3 is TGTGCCAGCAGCTCCCCCGGGACTAGCGGTGCAAGGGGTACAGATACGCAGTATTTT.

This chain connects TRBV9 to TRBJ2-3; 8 bases map to TRBD2. Germline CDR1 reads SGDLS; CDR2 reads YYNGEE. V lost 4 bases and J lost 2; bases outside the gene matches: 15. The CDR3 length is 18 residues. The CDR3 coding sequence is TGTGCCAGCAGCCCCCAGCTTAACGGCGGGGGGATCACAGATACGCAGTATTTT. It yields the protein CASSPQLNGGGITDTQYF.

This chain links TRBV30 with TRBJ2-4; perhaps TRBD1 as D (7 bases). The CDR3 spans 15 residues. Trimming left V 7 bases short and J 1 base short, with 17 bases between. Germline-derived CDR1 and CDR2 are GTSNPN and SVGIG (reference sequence). The CDR3 DNA reads TGTGCCTCGGAATTAGCAGGGGGGGCCAAAAACATTCAGTACTTC. Translated: CASELAGGAKNIQYF.

The V call is TRBV30, the J call TRBJ1-5; D is possibly TRBD1 (5 bases). Trimming removed 5 bases at V and 1 base at J, with 9 bases between. This CDR3 contains 13 residues. Per the germline V gene, CDR1 is GTSNPN and CDR2 is SVGIG (reference sequence). CDR3 nucleotides: TGTGCCTGGGCAGGGCAAAGCAATCAGCCCCAGCATTTT. Amino acids: CAWAGQSNQPQHF.

This clone came up a few times. V is TRBV4-3 and J is TRBJ1-4, with D maybe TRBD1 (5 bases). This CDR3 is 16 amino acids long. Germline V CDR1 and CDR2: LGHNA, YSLEER. V gave up 4 bases and J gave up 6 bases, with 18 bases separating them. CDR3 loop: CASSLGPGGGDEKLFF. In DNA, the CDR3 is TGCGCCAGCAGCCTAGGACCGGGGGGAGGCGATGAAAAACTGTTTTTT.